This TCR beta chain was profiled in a study of CD8 T cells in Susac syndrome. The healthy controls were matched to patients by age and sex. This clonotype was detected only once. Reverse transcription of roughly 0.45 to 1 ug RNA used random hexamers. TCRdb re-analysed the immunoSEQ multiplex PCR reads in MiXCR, keeping a single row per CDR3 protein. The table shows tens of thousands of distinct CDR3 sequences, with 94% occurring only once. This receptor was obtained from a human donor in good health. Sequencing was performed on CD8+ T cells from PBMCs.

The CDR3: CASSVVGTPRGGELFF. The CDR3 DNA is TGTGCCAGCAGCGTAGTTGGGACTCCGAGGGGCGGGGAGCTGTTTTTT. The V call is TRBV9, the J call TRBJ2-2, with D possibly matching TRBD2 (6 bases). Germline CDR1 reads SGDLS; CDR2 reads YYNGEE. The CDR3 is 16 amino acids. Trimming left V 0 bases short and J 7 bases short, with 16 bases between.